The rows below give T cell receptor beta chains drawn from one sample of a study of Ad26.COV2.S vaccination and SARS-CoV-2 variants. The protocol was immunoSEQ multiplex PCR, while the TCRdb copy is restricted to in-frame clones and leaves out a portion. The table includes over 400,000 clones, around 92% detected once. Sample: peripheral blood, taken in a trial of Ad26.COV2.S vaccine versus placebo. The receptors stem from a person between 18 and 65 years old who received the Ad26.COV2.S COVID-19 vaccine or a placebo. Each CDR3 is given with its conserved first and last residue. Each record gives: D gene, clone size, V gene, J gene, CDR3 DNA, CDR3 protein. The D gene is left open where the match is weak. Some rows mark clone size as missing; the rest say once, few, many or name a class of expanded clone.

>TRBD1|.|TRBV10-2|TRBJ2-3
TGCGCCAGCAGTGATACGGTTTTGTTTTCCGGGACAGGGTCCGGGACAGATACGCAGTATTTT
CASSDTVLFSGTGSGTDTQYF
>TRBD1|.|TRBV5-4|TRBJ1-1
TGTGCCAGCAGCCCACGGGACAGTTATCGTGTCACTGAAGCTTTCTTT
CASSPRDSYRVTEAFF
>.|few|TRBV19|TRBJ1-2
TGTGCCAGTAGTATATGGCGACCTACTAACTATGGCTACACCTTC
CASSIWRPTNYGYTF
>TRBD1|.|TRBV20-1|TRBJ1-3
TGCAGTGCTCGACAGGGGAACACCATATATTTT
CSARQGNTIYF
>TRBD1|.|TRBV19|TRBJ1-1
TGTGCCAGTAGTATACCGGACAGGGGAATGAACACTGAAGCTTTCTTT
CASSIPDRGMNTEAFF
>.|.|TRBV9|TRBJ2-3
TGTGCCAGCAGCTCTAGCACAGATACGCAGTATTTT
CASSSSTDTQYF
>.|.|TRBV4-3|TRBJ2-3
TGCGCCAGCAGCCAAGCGGGGAACACAGATACGCAGTATTTT
CASSQAGNTDTQYF
>.|.|TRBV29-1|TRBJ2-5
TGCAGCGTCCTACTAGACAGTTATGAAGAGACCCAGTACTTC
CSVLLDSYEETQYF
>.|.|TRBV7-9|TRBJ2-3
TGTGCCAGCAGCTTAGGGTACAGGGAGGTGGGAGATACGCAGTATTTT
CASSLGYREVGDTQYF
>.|.|TRBV6-6|TRBJ2-5
TGTGCCAGCAGTGACCGCGGGACCCAGTACTTC
CASSDRGTQYF
>.|.|TRBV3-1/TRBV3-2|TRBJ1-5
TGTGCCAGCAGCCAACGAGGTAATAACCAGCCCCAGCATTTT
CASSQRGNNQPQHF
>.|.|TRBV9|TRBJ2-5
TGTGCCAGCAGCTTGACGGGCGGCGGGGCCGGGGAGACCCAGTACTTC
CASSLTGGGAGETQYF
>.|.|TRBV30|TRBJ1-5
TGTGCCTGGAGTGTTCGGGGGAATGGGCAGCCCCAGCATTTT
CAWSVRGNGQPQHF
>TRBD1|.|TRBV9|TRBJ2-7
TGTGCCAGCGGCGGACAGGGCTCCTACGAGCAGTACTTC
CASGGQGSYEQYF
>.|few|TRBV19|TRBJ1-2
TGTGCCAGTAGTATCCCAGATGGCTACACCTTC
CASSIPDGYTF
>TRBD1|.|TRBV6-5|TRBJ2-1
TGTGCCAGCAGACCCTGGGACAGCTACAATGAGCAGTTCTTC
CASRPWDSYNEQFF
>TRBD2|once|TRBV4-3|TRBJ2-3
TGCGCCAGCAGCCAAGATCACATTATAAGCGGGGAAGCAGATACGCAGTATTTT
CASSQDHIISGEADTQYF
>.|.|TRBV11-2|TRBJ1-1
TGTGCCAGCAGCTCGTACAAACATCGACAGAGAGCAAGAAACACTGAAGCTTTCTTT
CASSSYKHRQRARNTEAFF
>.|.|TRBV6-5|TRBJ2-7
TGTGCCAGCAGTTATCAGGGAATGGCCTACGAGCAGTACTTC
CASSYQGMAYEQYF
>.|.|TRBV5-1|TRBJ2-3
TGCGCCAGCAGACAGGGACTTCGCACAGATACGCAGTATTTT
CASRQGLRTDTQYF
>.|.|TRBV5-6|TRBJ1-5
TGTGCCAGCAGCTTGGGGCACAGCAATCAGCCCCAGCATTTT
CASSLGHSNQPQHF
>.|.|TRBV2|TRBJ1-5
TGTGCCAGCAGTCGCGAGAATCAGCCCCAGCATTTT
CASSRENQPQHF
>.|.|TRBV5-6|TRBJ1-2
TGTGCCAGCAGCTTGGGATATAGGGCTAACTATGGCTACACCTTC
CASSLGYRANYGYTF
>.|.|TRBV10-1|TRBJ1-1
TGCGCCAGCATAGGGGGGATGAACACTGAAGCTTTCTTT
CASIGGMNTEAFF
>.|once|TRBV2|TRBJ1-3
TGTGCCAGCAGTGCCGGGACAGGAAACACCATATATTTT
CASSAGTGNTIYF
>.|.|TRBV7-9|TRBJ2-1
TGTGCCAGCAGCTTAGGGTCCAATGAGCAGTTCTTC
CASSLGSNEQFF
>TRBD1|.|TRBV29-1|TRBJ1-1
TGCAGCGCTCCGGGACAGTACATGAACACTGAAGCTTTCTTT
CSAPGQYMNTEAFF
>.|.|TRBV2|TRBJ2-2
TGTGCCAGCAGCCGAGGTTCAGGGTTGGCCGGGGAGCTGTTTTTT
CASSRGSGLAGELFF
>.|.|TRBV18|TRBJ2-5
TGTGCCAGCTCACCCCGGACTACCACGGTATTTCGAGAGACCCAGTACTTC
CASSPRTTTVFRETQYF
>.|.|TRBV20-1|TRBJ2-3
TGCAGTGCTAGTAGCACTAGCACAGATACGCAGTATTTT
CSASSTSTDTQYF
>TRBD1|.|TRBV7-8|TRBJ1-4
TGTGCCAGCAGCTTAAGTTCCGGGACAGCAAATGAAAAACTGTTTTTT
CASSLSSGTANEKLFF
>.|.|TRBV29-1|TRBJ2-1
TGCAGCGCGATCATTAGGGGCTTTCGCGATGAGCAGTTCTTC
CSAIIRGFRDEQFF
>.|once|TRBV18|TRBJ1-2
TGTGCCAGCTCACCGGCACGGACGACCTATGGCTACACCTTC
CASSPARTTYGYTF
>.|.|TRBV25-1|TRBJ1-4
TGTGCCAGCAAACCAGACAGTGCAACTAATGAAAAACTGTTTTTT
CASKPDSATNEKLFF
>TRBD2|.|TRBV28|TRBJ2-3
TGTGCCACCCACAGCGGGGGGGGTAGCACAGATACGCAGTATTTT
CATHSGGGSTDTQYF
>.|.|TRBV19|TRBJ2-1
TGTGCCAGCCTAGGGGGGGGAACTGAGCAGTTCTTC
CASLGGGTEQFF
>.|.|TRBV4-1|TRBJ1-2
TGCGCCAGCAGCCAAGATTTGGACAGACCGTATGGCTACACCTTC
CASSQDLDRPYGYTF
>TRBD2|.|TRBV5-5|TRBJ2-1
TGTGCCAGCAGCTTGGCGACTAGCGGATCCTACAATGAGCAGTTCTTC
CASSLATSGSYNEQFF
>.|.|TRBV7-9|TRBJ2-6
TGTGCCAGCAGCATACCAGGGGCTTCCGACTCTGGGGCCAACGTCCTGACTTTC
CASSIPGASDSGANVLTF
>TRBD1|.|TRBV7-2|TRBJ2-7
TGTGCCAGCAGCTCAGACAGGGGAAGCTCCTACGAGCAGTACTTC
CASSSDRGSSYEQYF
>.|.|TRBV7-8|TRBJ2-3
TGTGCCAGCAGCCCCGGACGCAAGATGGATACGCAGTATTTT
CASSPGRKMDTQYF
>.|.|TRBV3-1/TRBV3-2|TRBJ1-1
TGTGCCAGCAGCCACGTGAACACTGAAGCTTTCTTT
CASSHVNTEAFF
>.|.|TRBV18|TRBJ1-2
TGTGCCAGCTCCCCCGGGGCTAACTATGGCTACACCTTC
CASSPGANYGYTF
>.|.|TRBV11-3|TRBJ2-5
TGTGCCAGCAGCTTAGACCTCCACTCGACAGCCTACTTC
CASSLDLHSTAYF